The entry below describes one T cell receptor (beta chain). This clone was picked up a small number of times. The clone's antigen remains unknown. No clone much larger than this one lies a single base away; base qualities are absent. The data originate from a study of cytomegalovirus exposure and HLA in healthy donors (dated by TCRdb to 2015 to 2018). Regarding the study in general: An earlier analysis of 550 to 700 of the donors reported 250 to 300 Gb of sequence data and around 120 million unique TCR beta sequences from 150 million to 200 million T cells. An early release covering roughly 580 HLA-typed donors comprised approximately 290 gigabases of sequencing data and about 90 million unique TCR sequences. To decide whether each TCR beta V gene segment behaved as functional or pseudogenic, an earlier analysis of some 570 of the donors relied on high-throughput TCR beta sequencing. Donor age, sex, ethnicity and CMV serostatus were compiled together with the repertoire data. Of the roughly 400 genotyped donors, around 81% fell in the genetic ancestry cluster associated with self-reported Caucasian donors. To predict cytomegalovirus infection status, the study brought together high-throughput TCR immunosequencing, statistical association of individual TCRs with disease status, and machine learning. To study patterns of TCR occurrence, a later analysis re-analyzed previously published TCR beta repertoires from under 750 donors and added high-resolution HLA genotyping. Along with the approximately 700-subject first cohort, a separate validation cohort of 120 different subjects was used. In the later analysis, no new phenotypic data were used to find candidate immune exposures; instead, reliance was placed on TCR beta sequences and their occurrence across donors. Among under 450 genotyped donors of the cohort, an average of 235,054 unique TCR beta nucleotide sequences were sequenced per donor, 15% to 20% of them non-productive. Genome-wide SNP genotypes for about three fifths of the 666 donors were used in a later genetic analysis, which treated that subset as a discovery cohort. Five DR-DQ haplotypes were handled as single units for association and clustering because linkage in the cohort was strong. The study used immunosequencing to profile the T cell repertoires of hundreds of subjects and linked those repertoires to cytomegalovirus serostatus. All discovery cohort repertoires had been generated using a single sequencing platform. Typing coverage varied by locus: about 620-630 donors for A, B, C, DRB1 and DQB1; approximately 560 for DQA1; around 570 for DPA1; roughly 450 for DPB1. HLA typing covered class I and class II loci at four-digit resolution. The study aimed to test whether cataloging public T cell receptors could reveal signatures of past pathogen exposure.

Receptor libraries were prepared by the immunoSEQ multiplex PCR assay. The multiplex PCR relied on a mix of 60 forward primers for TCR Vbeta segments and 13 reverse primers for TCR Jbeta segments. The CDR3 region of rearranged TCR beta genes was amplified from genomic DNA with a multiplex PCR assay. The amplified TCR beta libraries were sequenced on the Illumina HiSeq System as 87-base-pair reads. Per the source publication's procedure: A later analysis tallied around 80 million unique TCR beta chains across the 700 or so repertoires, and approximately 11 million of those chains were shared by two or more donors. A nearest-neighbor algorithm error-corrected the raw reads and collapsed the reads into unique sequences, merging closely related sequences to remove PCR and sequencing errors. Alignment of CDR3 sequences to IMGT reference sequences was used to assign V, D and J gene segments. For a sequence to be retained, a match of at least six nucleotides was required to both a V gene segment and a J gene segment. A rearrangement was called productive if the CDR3 had no stop codons and remained in frame with V and J, and every other rearrangement was called non-productive. Following IMGT convention, CDR3 was defined as the stretch from the second conserved V-encoded cysteine to the conserved J-encoded phenylalanine. Sequences without an unambiguous match to a single V gene segment were excluded from the earlier analysis of approximately 600 of the donors. An earlier analysis of several hundred of the donors called V segments functional above 56.7% productive rearrangements and segregating when the between-donor standard deviation exceeded 5%. A statistical classification framework was built to diagnose cytomegalovirus status from the catalog of TCR beta chain sequences. V and J gene assignment, in a later analysis, came from comparing TCR nucleotide sequences with IMGT/GENE-DB human TR gene sequences. A later analysis assigned CDR3 sequences and most-parsimonious VDJ recombination scenarios with the TCRdist pipeline. In a later analysis, each TCR beta chain was defined by its CDR3 amino acid sequence together with its V-gene family, and reads without a unique V-gene family were excluded. In a later analysis, 500 to 700 highly shared, low-generation-probability nucleotide sequences were removed to address suspected cross-contamination and a sequencing artifact. In a later analysis, a clonal expansion index for each public chain was calculated from normalized within-repertoire ranks of inferred template counts. Generation probabilities in a later analysis came from a VDJ recombination model fitted to out-of-frame rearrangements, and those results were checked against IGoR. In a later analysis, TCR-TCR, TCR-HLA and TCR-CMV co-occurrence was scored with hypergeometric tests, and a repertoire-size bias correction was applied to TCR pairs. To estimate false discovery rates, a later analysis permuted the HLA or CMV assignments 20 times. In a later analysis, co-occurring TCRs were grouped using DBSCAN, and TCRdist sequence similarity was added for clustering within HLA-allele-positive subsets. Repertoires with fewer than 30,000 or more than 120,000 public chains, plus five repertoires with anomalous nucleotide sharing, were excluded from co-occurrence clustering. TCRdb carries this immuneACCESS record with in-frame sequences only. Its versions omit some clonotypes, under half of them owing to an unresolved V gene in the studies checked, with the rest unexplained. Clonal size and the V and J genes are those of that table, whereas D and trimming came from the DNA. The sample table holds around 130,000 clones, of which around 9% were seen once. Clones ranked in the top ten supply under 5.5% of the sample.

Taken from the germline V gene, the CDR1 and CDR2 loops are SGHAT and FQNNGV. Trimming takes 5 bases off V and 3 bases off J; junction bases not matched to a gene: 10. Reading from cysteine to phenylalanine, the CDR3 counts 16 amino acids. CDR3 DNA is the only sequence kept; it has 48 bases, read in frame from the first base. The cohort comprised around 700 healthy bone marrow donors. All cohort members were sampled while nominally healthy, although unrecorded immune exposures were likely present. The donor tested CMV seronegative, placing the donor among the roughly 340 seronegative members of the cohort. Each donor provided a peripheral blood sample, and peripheral blood mononuclear cells were used for TCR beta sequencing. Genomic DNA was extracted from the blood cell samples with the Qiagen DNeasy Blood Extraction Kit. The paper's findings and limits, for the study overall: The 87-base-pair reads could not distinguish some IMGT-functional V segments, including TRBV6-2 and TRBV6-3, so those segments were excluded. In vitro tests confirmed that a few of the cytomegalovirus-associated TCR beta chains recognize cytomegalovirus antigens. V-gene and J-gene trimming of TCR beta chains was associated with a missense DCLRE1C variant in a later genetic analysis, and the association was replicated in an independent cohort. It was suggested by the authors that the approach could potentially be generalized to other disease states and immunological phenotypes. Because counts were too low, 15 or so rarely observed V segments, including chromosome 9 orphons, were excluded from the earlier analysis of some 540 of the donors. According to a later analysis, most CMV-associated TCR beta chains appeared to be HLA-restricted, and the HLA associations seemed to be driven largely by CMV exposure. Linkage disequilibrium might explain the correlated functional status among segregating V segments, but an unknown experimental factor could not be ruled out. In an earlier analysis of 587 of the donors, most TCR beta V segments appeared in productive rearrangements about 87% or about 30% of the time, broadly matching IMGT annotations. In a later analysis, TCR association rates were found to vary across HLA loci, with the most associated TCRs seen for DRB1 alleles and the fewest for HLA-C alleles. While some public TCRs were present in many individuals, most TCR sequences turned up only very rarely across donors. Because some donors lacked HLA typing at each locus, the association tests relied only on the typed subset. A cluster of highly shared sequence variants was judged likely to represent a technical artifact of the sequencing pipeline. A later genetic analysis reported fewer N-insertions in productive TCRs among donors in an Asian-associated ancestry cluster than the approximately 670-donor mean. CMV serostatus was the only immune exposure information available for the cohort. Cytomegalovirus status was reported to be diagnosed by the classifier with high specificity and sensitivity in both the original and validation cohorts. This cohort had only TCR beta chains sequenced, and the lack of alpha or paired-chain data limited which features could be detected. Sequencing depth was assumed to be roughly uniform across donors in the presence/absence analyses, though that assumption may not hold. A total of about 180 TCR beta chains were listed by the study as associated with cytomegalovirus. Specific HLA alleles were associated with roughly 17,000 TCR beta sequences at a false discovery rate of 0.05 in a later analysis. Strong co-occurrence of HLA alleles, especially DR and DQ, made assigning TCR associations to individual alleles difficult. In a later analysis, HLA-associated TCR beta chains were found to be more clonally expanded and to have lower generation probabilities than equally common non-associated chains. A further reported finding was that TCR beta sequences accurately predicted the HLA-A and HLA-B alleles for most subjects in the first cohort. In a later analysis, several top co-occurrence clusters were reported to appear linked to parvovirus B19, influenza, CMV and Epstein-Barr virus.

Sequenced material: PBMCs. The TCR was taken from a middle-aged man in good health and CMV-seronegative. Here the chain combines TRBV11-2 and TRBJ2-3, and 8 junction bases match TRBD2. The CDR3: CASSAPPAGGTDTQYF. The sequenced DNA is TGTGCCAGCAGCGCGCCCCCGGCGGGGGGAACAGATACGCAGTATTTT.